Listed here are 9 T cell receptor beta chains from one sample, sequenced in a study of human T cells and chemical hapten exposure. TCRdb reprocessed the 5' RACE reads via MiXCR and lists one record per CDR3 protein. The table includes some 150,000 distinct CDR3 sequences, around 4% detected once. RNA extraction used unfractionated whole blood as the source of total RNA. Receptor source: a female donor in good health.

This clonotype was observed many times. V usage is TRBV6-2 or TRBV6-3 and J usage is TRBJ1-1, with 9 bases fitting TRBD1. J was trimmed by 5 bases and V by 6 bases; bases with no gene match: 7. This CDR3 region has 14 residues. Germline V gene data show CDR1 as MNHEY and CDR2 as SVGEGT. CDR3 loop: CASRGTGRLTEAFF. DNA for the CDR3: TGTGCCAGCAGAGGGACAGGGAGGCTAACTGAAGCTTTCTTT.

This clonotype was observed many times. This sequence joins TRBV5-5 and TRBJ1-5; D is unclear. The V gene's germline CDR1 is SGHKS and CDR2 YYEKEE (reference sequence). The CDR3 runs to 13 residues. Trimming took off 7 bases at V and 7 bases at J, with 15 bases between the two ends. The CDR3 DNA follows: TGTGCCAGCCGGGAATCATGGGTACAGCCCCAGCATTTT. This sequence encodes CASRESWVQPQHF.

This clonotype was detected ten times or more. V is TRBV20-1 and J is TRBJ2-1, with unresolved D. The CDR3 has 17 amino acids. Germline V lookup: CDR1 DFQATT, CDR2 SNEGSKA (reference sequence). Trimming removed 6 bases at V and 6 bases at J, with 27 bases between. The CDR3 is CSAPAPLPISKGNEQFF. CDR3 nucleotide sequence: TGCAGTGCCCCAGCCCCCCTCCCGATTTCTAAGGGCAATGAGCAGTTCTTC.

This clonotype was found many times. J is TRBJ2-1 and V is TRBV12-3 or TRBV12-4; 8 bases agree with TRBD2. The CDR3 has 14 amino acids. J was trimmed by 4 bases and V by 7 bases; bases with no gene match: 6. The CDR3 region is CASTDRGGYNEQFF. CDR3 bases: TGTGCCAGCACCGATCGGGGGGGGTACAATGAGCAGTTCTTC.

In its sample, this clonotype was seen a few times. The CDR3 loop is CASSLAELRVFSYNEQFF. CDR3 DNA sequence: TGTGCCAGCAGCTTGGCCGAGCTGAGGGTGTTCTCCTACAATGAGCAGTTCTTC. The rearrangement links TRBV5-4 to TRBJ2-1; maybe TRBD2 (5 bases). V was pared by 0 bases and J by 0 bases, with 16 bases between. From germline, CDR1 is SGHNT and CDR2 YYREEE (reference sequence). The CDR3 covers 18 residues.

The rearrangement joins TRBV5-1 to TRBJ1-2; 10 bases are shared with TRBD1. CDR1 and CDR2 from the germline V gene are SGHRS and YFSETQ. J was trimmed by 3 bases and V by 4 bases; bases with no gene match: 18. The CDR3 runs 19 residues. The CDR3: CASSQPGQGYSVKDYGYTF. In nucleotides, the CDR3 is TGCGCCAGCAGCCAGCCGGGACAGGGGTATTCTGTGAAGGACTATGGCTACACCTTC.

This clonotype appeared many times. The V call is TRBV6-2 or TRBV6-3, the J call TRBJ1-2; D ambiguous. V was trimmed by 6 bases and J by 7 bases, leaving 24 bases between them. Germline-derived CDR1 and CDR2 are MNHEY and SVGEGT. The CDR3 runs 16 residues. CDR3 residues: CASRLRRTERNLGYTF. The CDR3 DNA reads as TGTGCCAGCAGACTCCGCCGGACGGAAAGGAATCTTGGCTACACCTTC.

The DNA of the CDR3 is TGTGCCAGCAGCTCGCAAGGGACTTGTGAGCAGTTCTTC. Its translation is CASSSQGTCEQFF. V is TRBV9 and J is TRBJ2-1, with D perhaps matching TRBD2 (6 bases). The CDR3 has 13 amino acids. The ends were cut back, 4 bases at V and 9 bases at J, with 14 bases in the middle. Looked up from germline, CDR1 is SGDLS and CDR2 is YYNGEE.

This clonotype was detected many times. The chain has TRBV24-1 and TRBJ1-2; tentatively, D is TRBD1 (6 bases). The length of the CDR3 is 13 residues. Germline V CDR1 and CDR2: KGHDR, SFDVKD. The V and J ends lost 7 bases and 2 bases respectively, with 10 bases between them. The CDR3, as DNA: TGTGCCACCAGCCTCACAGGGAACTATGGCTACACCTTC. Translating gives CATSLTGNYGYTF.